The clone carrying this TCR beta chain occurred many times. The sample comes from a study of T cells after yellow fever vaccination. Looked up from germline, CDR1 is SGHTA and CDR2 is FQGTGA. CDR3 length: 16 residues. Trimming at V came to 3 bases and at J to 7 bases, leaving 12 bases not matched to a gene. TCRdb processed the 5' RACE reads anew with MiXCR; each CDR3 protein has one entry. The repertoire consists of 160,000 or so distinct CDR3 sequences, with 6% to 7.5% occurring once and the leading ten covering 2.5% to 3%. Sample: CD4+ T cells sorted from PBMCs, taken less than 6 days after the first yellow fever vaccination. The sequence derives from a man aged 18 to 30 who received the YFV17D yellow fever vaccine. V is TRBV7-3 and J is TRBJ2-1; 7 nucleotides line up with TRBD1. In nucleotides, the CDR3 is TGTGCCAGCAGCTTCGGGGCCGGAAGGGGGCCGAATGAGCAGTTCTTC. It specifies CASSFGAGRGPNEQFF.